This T cell receptor (beta chain) was captured by sequencing in a study of T cell responses to AZD1222 COVID-19 vaccine. Broader study findings: Variant regions that are unmutated are reportedly the target of nearly half of spike-specific TCRs.

Only in-frame clones appear in the TCRdb table, and some are missing; sequencing was by immunoSEQ multiplex PCR. The table has about 130,000 clones, 75% to 90% seen once. Concerning this clone: The antigen is unknown.

The germline V and J ends were trimmed by 1 base and 6 bases, with 10 bases remaining between them. The CDR3 runs to 13 residues. In germline, CDR1 is SNHLY, CDR2 FYNNEI. This sample comprised peripheral blood, obtained on day 0 of AZD1222 vaccination. The chain has TRBV2 and TRBJ2-7; the D gene could be TRBD1 or TRBD2 (6 bases each). This clonotype originated in an adult in good health. The CDR3 DNA sequence: TGTGCCAGCAGTGAAGGGAGGGGGGTCGAGCAGTACTTC. It codes for CASSEGRGVEQYF.